The entry that follows covers one TCR beta chain sequence. Its antigen is still unknown. These data come from a study of shared clonotypes between healthy human individuals. Study context: Sampling drew on donors who were two women and a few men aged 18 to 49. Findings and limits, study-wide: Clonotypes shared by all four donors outscored non-shared clonotypes in generation probability. Investigators collected only blood, and repertoires in tissues likely differ.

Naive CD8 populations comprised CD45RO-negative cells positively selected for CCR7, excluding terminally differentiated effector memory CD45RA+ cells. From germline, CDR1 is SQVTM and CDR2 ANQGSEA. The CDR3 is 13 residues long. Trimming took 0 bases from V and 0 from J, leaving 5 bases between them. Every subset's genomic DNA went evenly onto several immunoSEQ plates. Clones were read by immunoSEQ multiplex PCR, and TCRdb kept only the in-frame ones, dropping some. The sample holds just over 2,000,000 clones, roughly 94% seen once. This TCR came from a man aged 18 to 29 in good health. Sequenced input: naive CD8+ T cells sorted from blood. The chain recombines TRBV29-1 with TRBJ1-1; D remains ambiguous. CDR3 sequence: CSVEDALNTEAFF. CDR3 sequence (DNA): TGCAGCGTTGAAGATGCGCTGAACACTGAAGCTTTCTTT. Supplemented by reference TRBV29-1 and TRBJ1-1, the full variable domain reads SAVISQKPSRDICQRGTSLTIQCQVDSQVTMMFWYRQQPGQSLTLIATANQGSEATYESGFVIDKFPISRPNLTFSTLTVSNMSPEDSSIYLCSVEDALNTEAFFGQGTRLTVV.